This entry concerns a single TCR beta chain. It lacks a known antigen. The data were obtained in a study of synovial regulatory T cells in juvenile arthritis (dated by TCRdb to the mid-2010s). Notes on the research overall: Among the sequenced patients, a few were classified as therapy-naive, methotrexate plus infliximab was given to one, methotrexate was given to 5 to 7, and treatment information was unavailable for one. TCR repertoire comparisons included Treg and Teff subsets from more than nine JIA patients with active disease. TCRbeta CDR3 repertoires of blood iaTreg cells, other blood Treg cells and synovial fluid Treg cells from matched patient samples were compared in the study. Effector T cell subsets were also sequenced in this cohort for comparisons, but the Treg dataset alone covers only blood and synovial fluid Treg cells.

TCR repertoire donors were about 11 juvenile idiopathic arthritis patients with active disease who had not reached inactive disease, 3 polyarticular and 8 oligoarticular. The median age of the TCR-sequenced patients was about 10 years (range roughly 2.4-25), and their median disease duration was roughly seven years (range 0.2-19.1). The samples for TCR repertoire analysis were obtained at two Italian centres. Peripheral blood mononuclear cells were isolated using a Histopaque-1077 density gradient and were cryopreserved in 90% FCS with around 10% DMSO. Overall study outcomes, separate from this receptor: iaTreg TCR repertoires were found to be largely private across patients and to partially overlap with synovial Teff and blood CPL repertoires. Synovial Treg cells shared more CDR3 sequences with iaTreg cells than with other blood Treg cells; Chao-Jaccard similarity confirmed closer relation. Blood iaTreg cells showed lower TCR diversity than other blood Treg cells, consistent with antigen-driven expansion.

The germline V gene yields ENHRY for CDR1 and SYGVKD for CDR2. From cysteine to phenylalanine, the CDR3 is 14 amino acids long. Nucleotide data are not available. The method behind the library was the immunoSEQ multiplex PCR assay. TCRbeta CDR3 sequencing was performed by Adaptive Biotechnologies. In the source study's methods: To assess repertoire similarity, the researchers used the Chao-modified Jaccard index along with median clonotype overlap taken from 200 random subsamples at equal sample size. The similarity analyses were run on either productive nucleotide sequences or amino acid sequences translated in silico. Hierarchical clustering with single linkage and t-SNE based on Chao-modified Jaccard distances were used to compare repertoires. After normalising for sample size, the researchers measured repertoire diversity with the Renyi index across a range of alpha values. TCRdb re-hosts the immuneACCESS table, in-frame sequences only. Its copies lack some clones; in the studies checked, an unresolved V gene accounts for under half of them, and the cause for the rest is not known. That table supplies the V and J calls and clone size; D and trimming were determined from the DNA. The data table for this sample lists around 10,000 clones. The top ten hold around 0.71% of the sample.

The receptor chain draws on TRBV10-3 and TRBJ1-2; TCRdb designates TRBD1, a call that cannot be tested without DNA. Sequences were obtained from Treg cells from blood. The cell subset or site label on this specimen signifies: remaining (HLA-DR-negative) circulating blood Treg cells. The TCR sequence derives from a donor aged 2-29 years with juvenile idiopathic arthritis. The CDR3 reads CAISVGSSNYGYTF.